This passage covers 26 T cell receptor beta chains from one sample sequenced in a study of T cell responses to AZD1222 COVID-19 vaccine. Sequenced by immunoSEQ multiplex PCR; TCRdb stores in-frame clones only, minus some. Here the sample spans around 110,000 clones, approximately 90% being singletons. Here the sequenced sample was peripheral blood, taken on day 0 of AZD1222 vaccination. The receptors were sampled from an adult in good health.

This clone is a singleton in its sample. This chain uses TRBV7-2 with TRBJ2-1, with no clear D. The CDR3 has 12 amino acids. V was cut by 5 bases and J by 4 bases, with 6 bases left in between. Germline lookup yields CDR1 SGHTA and CDR2 FQGNSA. CDR3 amino acids: CASSPNYNEQFF. In nucleotides, the CDR3 is TGTGCCAGCAGCCCCAATTACAATGAGCAGTTCTTC.

The genes are TRBV6-5 and TRBJ1-1; no reliable D call. CDR3 length: 14 residues. Trimming stripped 5 bases from V and 6 bases from J, with 16 bases between. Germline V CDR1 and CDR2: MNHEY, SVGAGI. DNA of the CDR3: TGTGCCAGCAGTCCCCGACAAGGAGCTTCTGAAGCTTTCTTT. Translating it yields CASSPRQGASEAFF.

This chain links TRBV30 with TRBJ1-4; 11 nucleotides align to TRBD1. CDR1 is GTSNPN and CDR2 is SVGIG in the germline V gene (reference sequence). The CDR3 loop spans 13 amino acids. Trimming removed 8 bases from V and 8 bases from J; junction bases left unmatched: 7. The DNA of the CDR3 is TGTGCCAGCAACCGGGACAGGGGGGAAAAACTGTTTTTT. Translated: CASNRDRGEKLFF.

The chain couples TRBV10-3 to TRBJ1-4, with a possible D match to TRBD1 (5 bases). Germline CDR1 ENHRY, CDR2 SYGVKD. This CDR3 has 14 residues. Trimming took 4 bases from V and 5 from J, leaving 11 bases between them. CDR3 in DNA: TGTGCCATCAGTGCCTCAGGGAGGAATGAAAAACTGTTTTTT. Its protein product is CAISASGRNEKLFF.

The chain joins TRBV7-8 to TRBJ1-2; 7 bases line up with TRBD1. V was clipped by 5 bases and J by 0 bases; unmatched bases: 9. Germline CDR1 is SGHVS and CDR2 is FQNEAQ. The CDR3 contains 16 residues. CDR3: CASSLDRAEANYGYTF. CDR3 DNA sequence: TGTGCCAGCAGCCTAGACAGGGCAGAAGCTAACTATGGCTACACCTTC. The full variable domain, with the rest looked up from reference TRBV7-8 and TRBJ1-2, is GAGVSQSPRYKVAKRGQDVALRCDPISGHVSLFWYQQALGQGPEFLTYFQNEAQLDKSGLPSDRFFAERPEGSVSTLKIQRTQQEDSAVYLCASSLDRAEANYGYTFGSGTRLTVV.

V usage is TRBV6-5 and J usage is TRBJ2-1; either TRBD1 or TRBD2 may supply D (5 bases each). Germline V gene lookup returns CDR1 MNHEY and CDR2 SVGAGI. The V end was cut by 2 bases, the J end by 8 bases, with 16 bases between. This CDR3 has 15 amino acids. Here the CDR3 reads CASSYRRPGRDEQFF. DNA for the CDR3: TGTGCCAGCAGTTACCGGAGGCCTGGCAGGGATGAGCAGTTCTTC.

V usage is TRBV5-1 and J usage is TRBJ1-6, with 7 bases matching TRBD1. Germline loops: CDR1 SGHRS, CDR2 YFSETQ. J was trimmed by 4 bases and V by 0 bases; bases with no gene match: 7. This CDR3 contains 17 residues. The CDR3 spells CASSLALRDRYNSPLHF. DNA of the CDR3: TGCGCCAGCAGCTTGGCACTCCGGGACAGATATAATTCACCCCTCCACTTT. The full variable domain, in which reference TRBV5-1 and TRBJ1-6 provide the parts outside the CDR3, is KAGVTQTPRYLIKTRGQQVTLSCSPISGHRSVSWYQQTPGQGLQFLFEYFSETQRNKGNFPGRFSGRQFSNSRSEMNVSTLELGDSALYLCASSLALRDRYNSPLHFGNGTRLTVT.

The gene calls are TRBV10-3 and TRBJ1-1; D is perhaps TRBD1 (5 bases). The CDR3 length is 13 residues. V was clipped by 6 bases and J by 0 bases, with 8 bases between them. Germline assignment: CDR1 ENHRY and CDR2 SYGVKD. The DNA for the CDR3 is TGTGCCATCAGCGGGGCTTTGAACACTGAAGCTTTCTTT. Amino acids: CAISGALNTEAFF.

The rearrangement uses TRBV12-5 and TRBJ2-3; TRBD2 agrees at 14 bases. The CDR3 totals 16 residues. With 6 bases clipped from V and 4 bases from J, the junction kept 6 bases outside the gene matches. Germline values: CDR1 LGHNT, CDR2 FRNRAP. CDR3 in amino acids: CASGSGTSGGADTQYF. The CDR3 DNA is TGTGCTAGTGGATCAGGGACTAGCGGGGGAGCAGATACGCAGTATTTT.

V usage is TRBV6-5 and J usage is TRBJ1-2, with TRBD1 matching 8 bases. The V and J ends lost 6 bases and 2 bases, in that order; junction bases with no gene match: 8. Looked up from germline, CDR1 is MNHEY and CDR2 is SVGAGI. This CDR3 has 15 residues. This CDR3 is CASRRQGTTNYGYTF. The CDR3 DNA is TGTGCCAGCAGACGACAGGGGACCACCAACTATGGCTACACCTTC.

CDR3 nucleotide sequence: TGTGCCAGCAGCCGTTGGACTAGCGGGGGGGGCACAGATACGCAGTATTTT. Its protein product is CASSRWTSGGGTDTQYF. The rearrangement links TRBV7-9 to TRBJ2-3, with 15 nucleotides matching TRBD2. V was clipped by 5 bases and J by 1 base; unmatched bases: 4. The germline V gene has CDR1 SEHNR and CDR2 FQNEAQ (reference sequence). The CDR3 sequence is 17 residues long.

CDR3 bases: TGTGCCAGCAGCCTCCGACTAGGGGGGGGGAATGAGCAGTTCTTC. Translated, it gives CASSLRLGGGNEQFF. The V call is TRBV5-4, the J call TRBJ2-1; D perhaps matches TRBD2 (7 bases). This CDR3 region has 15 residues. Per the germline V gene, CDR1 is SGHNT and CDR2 is YYREEE (reference sequence). Trimming left V 4 bases short and J 7 bases short, with 18 bases between.

CDR3 DNA sequence: TGTGCCAGCAGTTTGCGGGAGGACTCCTACAATGAGCAGTTCTTC. It encodes CASSLREDSYNEQFF. The V gene is TRBV27, the J gene TRBJ2-1, with 8 bases fitting TRBD2. Germline values: CDR1 MNHEY, CDR2 SMNVEV (reference sequence). The CDR3 is 15 amino acids. With V trimmed by 3 bases and J by 0 bases, 1 base remained unmatched.

The V gene is TRBV19, the J gene TRBJ1-2; possibly TRBD1 for D (5 bases). CDR3 length equals 17 residues. The germline V and J ends were trimmed by 5 bases and 6 bases, with 25 bases remaining between them. Germline CDR1 reads LNHDA; CDR2 reads SQIVND (reference sequence). The CDR3: CASSYYTSIPAQDGYTF. The CDR3 nucleotides are TGTGCCAGTAGTTACTATACCTCCATACCCGCACAGGATGGCTACACCTTC.

This chain uses TRBV4-2 with TRBJ1-1; the D is unclear. Trimming cost V 4 bases and J 0 bases, with 15 bases left between them. Germline CDR1 LGHNA, CDR2 YNFKEQ. The CDR3 is made up of 16 amino acids. CDR3: CASSPVVRNMNTEAFF. CDR3 in DNA: TGTGCCAGCAGCCCCGTAGTAAGAAACATGAACACTGAAGCTTTCTTT.

This clone was seen only once. This chain links TRBV3-1 (or the pseudogene TRBV3-2) with TRBJ2-5; D unresolved. The V end lost 4 bases, the J end lost 5 bases, and 14 bases lay between the germline ends. Per the germline V gene, CDR1 is LGHDT and CDR2 is YNNKEL (reference sequence). The CDR3 is 14 residues long. For the CDR3, the DNA is TGTGCCAGCAGCCCCGCGACCGGAAGGGAGACCCAGTACTTC. Encoded protein: CASSPATGRETQYF.

This clone was seen a single time. The chain employs TRBV7-3 and TRBJ2-3; 10 positions agree with TRBD2. The CDR3 has 15 residues. V gave up 4 bases and J gave up 4 bases; unmatched junction bases: 5. Germline-derived CDR1 and CDR2 are SGHTA and FQGTGA. CDR3 coding DNA: TGTGCCAGCAGCTCTAGCGGGAGAACCCCAGATACGCAGTATTTT. This gives the protein CASSSSGRTPDTQYF.

CDR3 residues: CASRASGNYGYTF. CDR3 DNA sequence: TGTGCCAGCAGGGCTTCAGGGAACTATGGCTACACCTTC. The V gene is TRBV6-5, the J gene TRBJ1-2, with D tentatively TRBD1 (5 bases). The germline gives CDR1 MNHEY, CDR2 SVGAGI. V was cut by 6 bases and J by 2 bases, with 10 bases left in between. CDR3 length: 13 amino acids.

V usage is TRBV19 and J usage is TRBJ2-2; perhaps TRBD1 as D (6 bases). Germline-derived CDR1 and CDR2 are LNHDA and SQIVND (reference sequence). The V gene lost 5 bases and the J gene lost 6 bases, with 13 bases spanning the gap. The CDR3 totals 14 residues. In DNA, the CDR3 is TGTGCCAGTAGTGTACAGGGATCCCCCGGGGAGCTGTTTTTT. Residues: CASSVQGSPGELFF. Full variable domain (rest looked up from reference TRBV19 and TRBJ2-2): DGGITQSPKYLFRKEGQNVTLSCEQNLNHDAMYWYRQDPGQGLRLIYYSQIVNDFQKGDIAEGYSVSREKKESFPLTVTSAQKNPTAFYLCASSVQGSPGELFFGEGSRLTVL.

DNA for the CDR3: TGTGCCAGCAGCTTCTTACAGGGCACCTACGAGCAGTACGTC. Translated: CASSFLQGTYEQYV. J is TRBJ2-7 and V is TRBV7-3, with TRBD1 as a possible D gene (6 bases). CDR3 size: 14 residues. Looked up from germline, CDR1 is SGHTA and CDR2 is FQGTGA. Trimming removed 3 bases from V and 2 bases from J, with 11 bases in between.

This chain uses TRBV7-9 with TRBJ2-3, with 8 bases matching TRBD2. The CDR3 is 16 residues long. The J segment lost 2 bases and the V segment lost 5 bases, leaving 9 bases of the junction unmatched. Germline CDR1 and CDR2: SEHNR and FQNEAQ (reference sequence). The CDR3 region has the DNA TGTGCCAGCAGCCAGGAGGCGACTAGCGACACAGATACGCAGTATTTT. This gives the protein CASSQEATSDTDTQYF.

The chain couples TRBV7-3 to TRBJ1-1; a weak D match, TRBD1 (5 bases). The CDR3 contains 16 residues. Per germline, CDR1 SGHTA and CDR2 FQGTGA. V shed 5 bases and J shed 1 base, with 17 bases lying between them. CDR3 nucleotides: TGTGCCAGCAGCAAAGGGTCCGGGGCCCCGAACACTGAAGCTTTCTTT. It yields the protein CASSKGSGAPNTEAFF.

This chain joins TRBV3-1 (or the pseudogene TRBV3-2) and TRBJ2-7; 7 bases match TRBD2. CDR3 length: 14 amino acids. Germline values: CDR1 LGHDT, CDR2 YNNKEL (reference sequence). The V and J ends lost 6 bases and 3 bases, in that order; junction bases with no gene match: 8. Here the CDR3 DNA reads TGTGCCAGCAGGCCAGGGAGCGGGGACTACGAGCAGTACTTC. This codes for CASRPGSGDYEQYF.

This chain joins TRBV19 and TRBJ2-5; D is possibly TRBD2 (7 bases). The V end lost 2 bases, the J end lost 5 bases, and 15 bases lay between the germline ends. CDR3 size: 15 residues. Germline CDR1 is LNHDA and CDR2 is SQIVND (reference sequence). As DNA, the CDR3 is TGTGCCAGTAGTATACTGGCAGGGGAGGGGGAGACCCAGTACTTC. Translating gives CASSILAGEGETQYF. Variable domain in full (rest from reference TRBV19 and TRBJ2-5): DGGITQSPKYLFRKEGQNVTLSCEQNLNHDAMYWYRQDPGQGLRLIYYSQIVNDFQKGDIAEGYSVSREKKESFPLTVTSAQKNPTAFYLCASSILAGEGETQYFGPGTRLLVL.

The chain is built from TRBV27 and TRBJ1-1; unclear D gene. Between the trimmed V and J ends, which lost 0 bases and 3 bases, there was a span of 8 bases. The CDR3 has 14 residues. The germline V gene encodes CDR1 MNHEY and CDR2 SMNVEV (reference sequence). CDR3 region: CASSLSMGYTEAFF. The CDR3, as DNA: TGTGCCAGCAGTTTATCGATGGGGTACACTGAAGCTTTCTTT.

The chain recombines TRBV6-1 with TRBJ1-4; D unclear. This CDR3 has 15 amino acids. The germline V gene has CDR1 MNHNS and CDR2 SASEGT. The V and J ends lost 2 bases and 5 bases respectively, with 12 bases between them. This CDR3 is CASSEPRFGNEKLFF. The DNA for the CDR3 is TGTGCCAGCAGTGAACCCCGGTTCGGGAATGAAAAACTGTTTTTT.